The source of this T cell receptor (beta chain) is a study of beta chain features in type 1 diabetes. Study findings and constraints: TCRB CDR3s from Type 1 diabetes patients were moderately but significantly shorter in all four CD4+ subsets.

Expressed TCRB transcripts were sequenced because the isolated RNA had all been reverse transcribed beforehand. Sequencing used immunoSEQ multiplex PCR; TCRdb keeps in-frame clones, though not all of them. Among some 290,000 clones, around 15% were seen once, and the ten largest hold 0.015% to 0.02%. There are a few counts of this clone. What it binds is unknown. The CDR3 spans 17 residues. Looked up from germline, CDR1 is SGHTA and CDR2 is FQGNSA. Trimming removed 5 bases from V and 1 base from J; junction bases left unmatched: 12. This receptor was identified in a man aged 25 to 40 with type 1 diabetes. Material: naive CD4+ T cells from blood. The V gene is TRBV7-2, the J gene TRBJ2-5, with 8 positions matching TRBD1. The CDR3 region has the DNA TGTGCCAGCAGCCCCCGCAGTGGGACAGGCCTCCAAGAGACCCAGTACTTC. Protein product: CASSPRSGTGLQETQYF.